Below, 3 T cell receptor beta chains from the same sample are listed, as sequenced in a study of Ad26.COV2.S vaccination and SARS-CoV-2 variants. The assay was immunoSEQ multiplex PCR, and TCRdb's table has in-frame clones only and misses some. The sample yields about 370,000 clones, less than 90% seen once. Indicated treatment: some 20 received Ad26.COV2.S at low or high dose, single or two shots; 5 received placebo; per-sample allocation not given. Sampling occurred on day 63 after the first vaccine or placebo injection. The material sequenced was peripheral blood, taken in a trial of Ad26.COV2.S vaccine versus placebo. The source is a person aged 18-60 years who received the Ad26.COV2.S COVID-19 vaccine or a placebo.

V and J are TRBV9 and TRBJ2-1, with 7 bases that match TRBD2. CDR1 and CDR2 from the germline V gene are SGDLS and YYNGEE. J lost 0 bases, V lost 9 bases, and 6 bases had no gene match. The CDR3 consists of 14 residues. The CDR3 loop is CAKKAGTSYNEQFF. The CDR3 nucleotides read TGTGCCAAAAAAGCGGGGACCTCCTACAATGAGCAGTTCTTC.

The genes are TRBV24-1 and TRBJ2-1; 10 bases line up with TRBD1. Germline loops: CDR1 KGHDR, CDR2 SFDVKD. There are 17 residues in the CDR3. V was pared by 2 bases and J by 8 bases, with 11 bases of the junction left unmatched. The CDR3, as DNA: TGTGCCACCAGTGATTCCTCCGGGACAGGGGTAGTTGATGAGCAGTTCTTC. Protein: CATSDSSGTGVVDEQFF.

The V and J genes are TRBV6-2 or TRBV6-3 and TRBJ2-3; the match to TRBD2 covers 15 bases. The CDR3 spans 18 residues. Germline CDR1 MNHEY, CDR2 SVGEGT. Losses at the gene ends were 6 bases for V and 5 bases for J; bases not matched to a gene: 12. This CDR3 reads CASSPGLAGGPEEDTQYF. CDR3 DNA sequence: TGTGCCAGCAGCCCTGGACTAGCGGGGGGGCCCGAGGAAGATACGCAGTATTTT.